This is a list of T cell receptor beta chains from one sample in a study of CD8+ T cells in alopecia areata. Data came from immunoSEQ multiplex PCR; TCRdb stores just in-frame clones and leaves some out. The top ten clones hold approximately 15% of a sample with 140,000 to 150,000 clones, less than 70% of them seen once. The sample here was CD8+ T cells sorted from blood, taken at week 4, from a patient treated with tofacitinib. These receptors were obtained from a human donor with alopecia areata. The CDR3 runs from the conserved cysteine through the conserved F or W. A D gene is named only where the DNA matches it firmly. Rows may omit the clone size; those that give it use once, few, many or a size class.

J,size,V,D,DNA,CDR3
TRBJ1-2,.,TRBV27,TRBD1,TGTGCCAGCAGTCCATACCGAGGACAGGGGTTGAGCAACTATGGCTACACCTTC,CASSPYRGQGLSNYGYTF
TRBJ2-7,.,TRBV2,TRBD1,TGTGCCAGCAGCAAATCCGGGACAGGGGTCTACGAGCAGTACTTC,CASSKSGTGVYEQYF
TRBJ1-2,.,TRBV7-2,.,TGTGCCAGCAGCTTAGGCGTGTTGGGGAGAGCTAACTATGGCTACACCTTC,CASSLGVLGRANYGYTF
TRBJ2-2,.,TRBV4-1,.,TGCGCCAGCAGCCAAGGTTCTCTGTACACCGGGGAGCTGTTTTTT,CASSQGSLYTGELFF
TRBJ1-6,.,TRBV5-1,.,TGCGCCAGCAGCTTGGAATCCCGGTCACCCCTCCACTTT,CASSLESRSPLHF
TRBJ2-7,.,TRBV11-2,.,TGTGCCAGCAGTTATCTTGGGGGGGCCGCGACCGACGAGCAGTACTTC,CASSYLGGAATDEQYF
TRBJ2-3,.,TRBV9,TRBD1,TGTGCCAGCAGCCAAGACACAGGGGGCGGCACAGATACGCAGTATTTT,CASSQDTGGGTDTQYF
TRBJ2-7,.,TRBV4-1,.,TGCGCCAGCAGCCAAGCCCGCCCAGAAGCCGAGCAGTACTTC,CASSQARPEAEQYF
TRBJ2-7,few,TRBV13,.,TGTGCCAGCAGCGACTCCTACGAGCAGTACTTC,CASSDSYEQYF
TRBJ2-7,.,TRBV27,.,TGTGCCAGCAGTTCCGATATAGGGGGGTTTTACGAGCAGTACTTC,CASSSDIGGFYEQYF
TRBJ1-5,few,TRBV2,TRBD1,TGTGCCAGCAGGGGGACAGGGGTCAATCAGCCCCAGCATTTT,CASRGTGVNQPQHF
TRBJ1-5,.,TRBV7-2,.,TGTGCCAGCAGCTTAAGTAGTCATTTT,CASSLSSHF
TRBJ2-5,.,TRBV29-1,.,TGCAGCGTTGATTTGGGACTCCAAGAGACCCAGTACTTC,CSVDLGLQETQYF
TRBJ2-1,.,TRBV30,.,TGTGCCTGGAGTGTAACGACCGGGCAGGGAGCATTGGGTGAGCAGTTCTTC,CAWSVTTGQGALGEQFF
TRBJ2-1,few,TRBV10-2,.,TGCGCCAGCAGTGGCACTAGGGGGACCAATGAGCAGTTCTTC,CASSGTRGTNEQFF
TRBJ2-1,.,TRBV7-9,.,TGTGCCAGCAGCTCCTACCGGGACCCATCCTACAATGAGCAGTTCTTC,CASSSYRDPSYNEQFF
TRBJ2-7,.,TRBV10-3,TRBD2,TGTGCCATCAGTGGCTCTAGCGGGGGGCCGAGCTCCTACGAGCAGTACTTC,CAISGSSGGPSSYEQYF
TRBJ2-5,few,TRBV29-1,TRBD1,TGCAGCTTCTGCTCCGGGACAGAAGAAGAGACCCAGTACTTC,CSFCSGTEEETQYF
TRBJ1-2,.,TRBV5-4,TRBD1,TGTGCCAGCAGCTTAGAGCAGGGGGCGGCCTATGGCTACACCTTC,CASSLEQGAAYGYTF
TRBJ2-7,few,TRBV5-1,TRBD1,TGCGCCAGCAGCTCCCTACAGGGGGGAACCTACGAGCAGTACTTC,CASSSLQGGTYEQYF